The T cell receptor (beta chain) described here comes from a study of control samples from healthy donors and cancer patients. Per the germline V gene, CDR1 is LGHNA and CDR2 is YSLEER. J was trimmed by 2 bases and V by 3 bases; bases with no gene match: 9. The CDR3 has 16 residues. TCRdb's copy holds only in-frame clones and misses some; the assay was immunoSEQ multiplex PCR. The table shows 95,000 to 150,000 clones, with approximately 93% occurring only once. The chain joins TRBV4-3 to TRBJ1-2; 7 positions agree with TRBD1. This TCR was recovered from a woman aged 18-29 years in good health. What was sequenced was blood. This CDR3 is CASSQETGNFNYGYTF. The CDR3 DNA sequence: TGCGCCAGCAGCCAGGAGACAGGGAACTTCAACTATGGCTACACCTTC.